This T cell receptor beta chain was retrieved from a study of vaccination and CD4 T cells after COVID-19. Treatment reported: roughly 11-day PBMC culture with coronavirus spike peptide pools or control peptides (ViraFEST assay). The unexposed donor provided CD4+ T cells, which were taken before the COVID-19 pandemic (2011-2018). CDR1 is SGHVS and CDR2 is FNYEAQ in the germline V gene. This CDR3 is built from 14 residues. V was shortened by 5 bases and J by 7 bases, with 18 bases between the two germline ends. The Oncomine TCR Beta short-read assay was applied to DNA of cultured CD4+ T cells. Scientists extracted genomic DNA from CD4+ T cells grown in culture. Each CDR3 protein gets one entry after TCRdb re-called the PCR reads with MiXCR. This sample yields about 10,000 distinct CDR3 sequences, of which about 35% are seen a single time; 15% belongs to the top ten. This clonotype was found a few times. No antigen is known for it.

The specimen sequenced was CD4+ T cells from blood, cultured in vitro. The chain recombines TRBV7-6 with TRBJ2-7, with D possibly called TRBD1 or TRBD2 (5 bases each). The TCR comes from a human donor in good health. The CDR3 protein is CASSPRDGIREQYF. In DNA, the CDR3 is TGTGCCAGCAGCCCCCGGGACGGTATACGGGAGCAGTACTTC.